Sequencing of this T cell receptor beta chain was carried out in a study of CXCR3-negative and CXCR3-positive naive CD8 T cells. 5' RACE with UMI labels generated the TRB cDNA libraries. TCRdb reprocessed the 5' RACE reads; each CDR3 protein has one entry and no DNA is given. There are about 130,000 distinct CDR3 sequences in the sample, with 0.29% held by the top ten. The sequencing input was naive CXCR3- CD8+ T cells from blood. Subset indicated: CD45RO-CCR7+CD27+CD95- naive CD8+ T cells lacking CXCR3 (TNR3-). The source of this sequence is a human donor in good health. Some clones in this sample may be carry-over from other donors' samples.

CDR3 loop: CASSLLSGVQETQYF. This sequence joins TRBV28 and TRBJ2-5. CDR1 and CDR2 from the germline V gene are MDHEN and SYDVKM. The CDR3 covers 15 residues.